Reported below is one TCR beta chain. Per the original methods: Quantification of nucleated cells was approximated via reference gene primer amplification. Clones were sequenced by immunoSEQ multiplex PCR, and TCRdb holds only the in-frame ones, with some missing. The DNA gave D and trimming, while V, J and clone size come from that table. Of some 250,000 clones listed, around 87% are singletons. The CDR3 consists of 14 residues. Germline-derived CDR1 and CDR2 are SGHTA and FQGNSA. V was shortened by 0 bases and J by 5 bases, with 10 bases between the two germline ends. This specimen comes from a study of blood T cell repertoires in COVID-19. The wider study: PBMCs, B-cell-depleted T cells, or T cells were the source of the cDNA or gDNA that made up the material.

Sequencing used peripheral blood. The sequence derives from a woman aged 25 to 39 who had recovered from COVID-19. The rearrangement uses TRBV7-2 and TRBJ1-1; the D is unclear. In DNA form, the CDR3 reads TGTGCCAGCAGCTTAGCCCTGCGGGGAACTGAAGCTTTCTTT. Protein: CASSLALRGTEAFF.